The rows below give T cell receptor beta chains drawn from one sample of a study of blood T cell repertoires in COVID-19. Assay used: immunoSEQ multiplex PCR; TCRdb lists only in-frame clones, some missing. The sample yields roughly 200,000 clones, 85% to 90% seen once. Material for sequencing was PBMCs or T cells enriched from blood (not recorded which). The receptor set was obtained from a woman between 50 and 59 years old in a cohort exposed to, infected with or recovered from COVID-19 (not recorded which). Each CDR3 is given with its conserved first and last residue. The D gene is left open where the match is weak. Clone sizes are given selectively: once, few, many, or a class where the clone is expanded.

j_gene,abundance,d_gene,v_gene,CDR3nt,CDR3aa
TRBJ1-2,-,-,TRBV3-1/TRBV3-2,TGTGCCAGCAGCCACTCAAAGGATGGAGGGGTTGGTGGCTACACCTTC,CASSHSKDGGVGGYTF
TRBJ1-2,-,-,TRBV28,TGTGCCAGCAGTTCCGTCTATGGCTACACCTTC,CASSSVYGYTF
TRBJ1-4,-,TRBD1,TRBV19,TGTGCCAGTAGTACGACAGGGACTAATGAAAAACTGTTTTTT,CASSTTGTNEKLFF
TRBJ1-5,once,-,TRBV19,TGTGCCAGCTCTCCTCGAGTTTATAGCAATCAGCCCCAGCATTTT,CASSPRVYSNQPQHF
TRBJ1-6,-,-,TRBV7-2,TGTGCCAGCACCTACCGGGTGGCAGCGGCTTCACCCCTCCACTTT,CASTYRVAAASPLHF
TRBJ2-7,-,TRBD2,TRBV5-1,TGCGCCAGCAGCTCTAGCGGGGGCTCCTACGAGCAGTACTTC,CASSSSGGSYEQYF
TRBJ1-2,-,-,TRBV6-7,TGTGCCAGCACTACGACCGCCCGCGCCAGGTATGGCTACACCTTC,CASTTTARARYGYTF
TRBJ2-1,-,TRBD2,TRBV7-2,TGTGCCAGCAGCTTCCTAGCGGGATACAATGAGCAGTTCTTC,CASSFLAGYNEQFF
TRBJ1-5,-,-,TRBV3-1/TRBV3-2,TGTGCCAGCAGCCAACGGGGTGGGAATAGCAATCAGCCCCAGCATTTT,CASSQRGGNSNQPQHF
TRBJ1-2,-,-,TRBV3-1/TRBV3-2,TGTGCCAGCAGCCCAATGCAGGGGCTCGGCTACACCTTC,CASSPMQGLGYTF
TRBJ1-1,-,TRBD1,TRBV2,TGTGCCAGCATCGGGGGACAGGGTAAATCTGAAGCTTTCTTT,CASIGGQGKSEAFF
TRBJ1-2,-,-,TRBV27,TGTGCCAGCAGTCTCCCCTACAGGGAAGCTAACTATGGCTACACCTTC,CASSLPYREANYGYTF
TRBJ2-4,-,TRBD1,TRBV27,TGTGCCAGCAGTTTAAGTCCCGGGACAGGGAGACTAGCCAAAAACATTCAGTACTTC,CASSLSPGTGRLAKNIQYF
TRBJ2-5,-,-,TRBV10-1,TGCGCCAGCAGTGAGTTAAACCTTGGGAGAGAGACCCAGTACTTC,CASSELNLGRETQYF
TRBJ2-5,few,TRBD2,TRBV4-2,TGTGCCAGCAGCCAAGATGGGGCCAGCGGGGGGGCTTGGGAGACCCAGTACTTC,CASSQDGASGGAWETQYF
TRBJ1-1,-,TRBD1,TRBV29-1,TGCAGCGCGGGGACAGGGGTAGTGAACACTGAAGCTTTCTTT,CSAGTGVVNTEAFF
TRBJ1-2,-,-,TRBV6-1,TGTGCCAGCAGTGAGGGCCTTACGCGCTCTTACACCTTC,CASSEGLTRSYTF
TRBJ1-4,-,-,TRBV27,TGTGCCAGCAGTTTATGGGGCAGGGTAGAAGGTGGGGAAAAACTGTTTTTT,CASSLWGRVEGGEKLFF
TRBJ1-6,-,TRBD1,TRBV5-8,TGTGCCAGCAGCTTGTTTTCGACAGGGGCAGACTCACCCCTCCACTTT,CASSLFSTGADSPLHF
TRBJ1-1,-,TRBD1,TRBV7-9,TGTGCCAGCAGCTTACAGGGGGGCACTGAAGCTTTCTTT,CASSLQGGTEAFF
TRBJ2-3,-,-,TRBV14,TGTGCCAGCAGTCCTATTGCCGCGGGGCCTAGCACAGATACGCAGTATTTT,CASSPIAAGPSTDTQYF
TRBJ1-2,-,-,TRBV19,TGTGCCAGTAGTATTAGGGCAGGGCCCGGCATCAACTATGGCTACACCTTC,CASSIRAGPGINYGYTF
TRBJ1-3,-,-,TRBV6-5,TGTGCCAGCAAGGTGGGCAGGGCCTCTGGAAACACCATATATTTT,CASKVGRASGNTIYF
TRBJ2-7,-,TRBD2,TRBV4-1,TGCGCCAGCAGCCAGGGGGGAAGCGGGACCTCCTACGAGCAGTACTTC,CASSQGGSGTSYEQYF
TRBJ1-1,-,-,TRBV5-4,TGTGCCAGCAGCTACGGACAGATCACTGAAGCTTTCTTT,CASSYGQITEAFF
TRBJ2-7,-,TRBD1,TRBV7-8,TGTGCCAGCAGCCCCACAGGGGGCGGCTACGAGCAGTACTTC,CASSPTGGGYEQYF
TRBJ2-7,-,-,TRBV11-2,TGTGCCAGCAGCTTAGCCGGGCTTACTAGTTACGAGCAGTACTTC,CASSLAGLTSYEQYF
TRBJ2-7,-,TRBD1,TRBV5-4,TGTGCCAGCAGCCCTCAGGGGGCGGATCCCGTTAGCGAGCAGTACTTC,CASSPQGADPVSEQYF
TRBJ2-1,-,TRBD1,TRBV4-3,TGCGCCAGCAGCCAAGGACAGGGGGCCTACAATGAGCAGTTCTTC,CASSQGQGAYNEQFF
TRBJ1-2,-,-,TRBV2,TGTGCCAGCAGGCGGGGGGCAGAGGGTGGCTACACCTTC,CASRRGAEGGYTF
TRBJ2-7,-,-,TRBV27,TGTGCCAGCAGTCAAACTACAGGATTCAGCTCCTACGAGCAGTACTTC,CASSQTTGFSSYEQYF
TRBJ2-7,-,TRBD2,TRBV4-2,TGTGCCAGCAGCCAAGTGACTAGCGGGGCCTCCTACGAGCAGTACTTC,CASSQVTSGASYEQYF
TRBJ2-2,-,TRBD1,TRBV7-2,TGTGCCAGCAGCCAAACCGGGACAGGGGAATATGGGGAGCTGTTTTTT,CASSQTGTGEYGELFF
TRBJ1-4,-,TRBD1,TRBV18,TGTGCCAGCTCACCCCGACAGGGCGCCAATGAAAAACTGTTTTTT,CASSPRQGANEKLFF
TRBJ2-1,-,-,TRBV14,TGTGCCAGCAGCCAAGCCGAACGACAGGTTCTGAGGGGGAATGAGCAGTTCTTC,CASSQAERQVLRGNEQFF
TRBJ1-2,-,-,TRBV7-2,TGTGCCAGTTTAGGGGGAAGCGGACCCTACTATGGCTACACCTTC,CASLGGSGPYYGYTF
TRBJ2-3,-,TRBD1,TRBV10-3,TGTGCCATCAGTGGCCCCGGGACAGGGGGCGATACGCAGTATTTT,CAISGPGTGGDTQYF
TRBJ2-7,-,TRBD1,TRBV5-1,TGCGCCAGCAGCCCCGGGGACAGGATGTGGGACGAGCAGTACTTC,CASSPGDRMWDEQYF
TRBJ2-7,-,TRBD1,TRBV24-1,TGTGCCACCAGTGATACAGGGGGTTTGCCCCACGAGCAGTACTTC,CATSDTGGLPHEQYF
TRBJ2-7,many,TRBD2,TRBV6-6,TGTGCCAGCAGTCAGGGACTAGCGGGGGGGAAGGGTTCCTACGAGCAGTACTTC,CASSQGLAGGKGSYEQYF
TRBJ2-1,-,-,TRBV7-8,TGTGCCAGCAGCCGCCCATCAGGTGAGCAGTTCTTC,CASSRPSGEQFF
TRBJ1-5,-,-,TRBV7-2,TGTGCCAGCAGCTTTAGCGTAAATCAGCCCCAGCATTTT,CASSFSVNQPQHF
TRBJ2-1,-,TRBD2,TRBV19,TGTGCCAGTAGTCCCCTTAGGGGACTAGCGTATGAGCAGTTCTTC,CASSPLRGLAYEQFF
TRBJ2-5,few,TRBD2,TRBV7-9,TGTGCCAGCAGCTTAGGAAGCGGGGGGGGCCAAGAGACCCAGTACTTC,CASSLGSGGGQETQYF
TRBJ1-4,-,TRBD1,TRBV7-2,TGTGCCAGCAGCCCTACAGGGGTTAATGAAAAACTGTTTTTT,CASSPTGVNEKLFF
TRBJ1-5,-,TRBD1,TRBV4-1,TGCGCCAGCAGCCCGACAGGGGTCCCCAATCAGCCCCAGCATTTT,CASSPTGVPNQPQHF
TRBJ1-1,-,TRBD1,TRBV5-1,TGCGCCAGCAGCTTGGCCGCAGGGGGTACTGAAGCTTTCTTT,CASSLAAGGTEAFF
TRBJ1-3,-,-,TRBV19,TGTGCCAGTAGATTGCAGGGTCACTCTGGAAACACCATATATTTT,CASRLQGHSGNTIYF
TRBJ2-7,-,-,TRBV18,TGTGCCAGCTCACAGTATACAGGGCCGGACGAGCAGTACTTC,CASSQYTGPDEQYF
TRBJ1-6,-,TRBD1,TRBV3-1/TRBV3-2,TGTGCCAGCAGCCCATACACAGGGGCGGCTAATTCACCCCTCCACTTT,CASSPYTGAANSPLHF
TRBJ1-2,-,-,TRBV29-1,TGCAGCGTTGGGTCAAGTCCACAGGCGCCTCTCTCCTATGGCTACACCTTC,CSVGSSPQAPLSYGYTF
TRBJ2-1,-,-,TRBV5-1,TGCGCCAGCAGCTTGGTATCAGGTTCTTACTACAATGAGCAGTTCTTC,CASSLVSGSYYNEQFF
TRBJ1-5,-,-,TRBV7-2,TGTGCCAGCAGCTTAGGGAGGGAACAGCCCCAGCATTTT,CASSLGREQPQHF
TRBJ2-5,-,-,TRBV6-2/TRBV6-3,TGTGCCAGCAGTCCAGAATCCCCGGGTTCCGGATTCTATCAAGAGACCCAGTACTTC,CASSPESPGSGFYQETQYF
TRBJ1-4,-,-,TRBV5-1,TGCGCCAGCAGCTTGGGGGCTTCGGACTCTGGCGGTGAAAAACTGTTTTTT,CASSLGASDSGGEKLFF
TRBJ1-3,once,-,TRBV9,TGTGCCAGCAGCGTAGTAGGACAAGCCGGCTTTCGACCGCGAGGAAACACCATATATTTT,CASSVVGQAGFRPRGNTIYF
TRBJ2-7,-,-,TRBV16,TGTGCCAGCAGCCCCACTCGGACAGTCTACGAGCAGTACTTC,CASSPTRTVYEQYF
TRBJ2-5,once,TRBD2,TRBV7-2,TGTGCCAGCAGCCGGGGGGGCCACCAAGAGACCCAGTACTTC,CASSRGGHQETQYF
TRBJ2-2,-,-,TRBV9,TGTGCCAGCAGCGTGCTACAGAACTCCGGCGGGGAGCTGTTTTTT,CASSVLQNSGGELFF